This is a list of T cell receptor beta chains from one sample in a study of T cell responses to AZD1222 COVID-19 vaccine. Here immunoSEQ multiplex PCR was the method, and the copy in TCRdb shows in-frame clones only, minus some. Among more than 150,000 clones listed, roughly nine tenths were seen once. This material consisted of peripheral blood, taken on day 0 of AZD1222 vaccination. Receptors were obtained from an adult in good health. Each CDR3 is given with its conserved first and last residue. The D gene is left open where the match is weak. Some rows have no size entry. The others give once, few or many, or a class for an expanded clone.

size	J	V	D	CDR3	DNA
.	TRBJ1-5	TRBV6-5	.	CASSSGNQPQHF	TGTGCCAGCAGTTCTGGGAATCAGCCCCAGCATTTT
.	TRBJ2-3	TRBV5-1	.	CASSLPLTEHTDTQYF	TGCGCCAGCAGCTTACCTTTGACAGAACACACAGATACGCAGTATTTT
once	TRBJ1-5	TRBV19	TRBD1	CASRPGTELYQPQHF	TGTGCCAGTAGGCCAGGGACAGAACTGTATCAGCCCCAGCATTTT
.	TRBJ1-2	TRBV10-3	.	CAISESAGNYGYTF	TGTGCCATCAGTGAGTCGGCAGGAAACTATGGCTACACCTTC
.	TRBJ1-2	TRBV29-1	.	CSVGGQGDGYTF	TGCAGCGTTGGAGGCCAGGGTGATGGCTACACCTTC
.	TRBJ1-1	TRBV7-2	.	CASSPGPVAEAFF	TGTGCCAGCAGCCCAGGGCCGGTTGCTGAAGCTTTCTTT
once	TRBJ1-1	TRBV28	.	CASSFPDHTEAFF	TGTGCCAGCAGTTTCCCGGATCACACTGAAGCTTTCTTT
.	TRBJ2-1	TRBV11-2	TRBD2	CASSLVRGGYNEQFF	TGTGCCAGCAGCTTAGTGCGGGGGGGCTACAATGAGCAGTTCTTC
.	TRBJ2-5	TRBV21-1	.	CASRQETQYF	TGTGCCAGCAGACAAGAGACCCAGTACTTC
.	TRBJ2-6	TRBV28	.	CASIKGGFSGANVLTF	TGTGCCAGCATCAAAGGAGGGTTCTCTGGGGCCAACGTCCTGACTTTC
.	TRBJ1-2	TRBV6-5	.	CASSYTGSANYGYTF	TGTGCCAGCAGTTACACGGGAAGCGCTAACTATGGCTACACCTTC
.	TRBJ1-5	TRBV5-4	.	CASSFLVDRPNQPQHF	TGTGCCAGCAGCTTTTTAGTAGACAGACCGAATCAGCCCCAGCATTTT
.	TRBJ1-3	TRBV11-2	.	CASRSSATIYF	TGTGCCAGCAGGTCGTCAGCGACCATATATTTT
.	TRBJ1-2	TRBV3-1/TRBV3-2	TRBD1	CASTQRDRGSYTF	TGTGCCAGCACCCAACGGGACAGGGGAAGCTACACCTTC
.	TRBJ2-7	TRBV6-5	.	CASSYSRDGSYEQYF	TGTGCCAGCAGTTACTCGCGGGACGGCTCCTACGAGCAGTACTTC
.	TRBJ1-4	TRBV3-1/TRBV3-2	.	CASSLTTTTNEKLFF	TGTGCCAGCAGCCTTACGACCACAACTAATGAAAAACTGTTTTTT
.	TRBJ2-7	TRBV6-5	.	CASSSTGQRGEQYF	TGTGCCAGCAGCTCGACAGGCCAACGAGGTGAGCAGTACTTC
.	TRBJ2-5	TRBV14	.	CASSRGTETQYF	TGTGCCAGCAGCCGGGGAACGGAGACCCAGTACTTC
.	TRBJ2-2	TRBV27	TRBD2	CASSWTSHTGELFF	TGTGCCAGCAGTTGGACTAGCCATACCGGGGAGCTGTTTTTT
.	TRBJ2-3	TRBV5-1	.	CASSLSGGEDTQYF	TGCGCCAGCAGCTTAAGTGGAGGGGAAGATACGCAGTATTTT
.	TRBJ1-1	TRBV6-2/TRBV6-3	.	CASSNHRGKAFF	TGTGCCAGCAGTAATCATCGGGGGAAAGCTTTCTTT
few	TRBJ1-6	TRBV3-1/TRBV3-2	.	CASSQDVFSLHF	TGTGCCAGCAGCCAAGACGTTTTTAGCCTCCACTTT
.	TRBJ2-7	TRBV7-6	TRBD2	CASSPSGGGSYEQYF	TGTGCCAGCAGCCCAAGCGGGGGAGGGTCCTACGAGCAGTACTTC
.	TRBJ1-1	TRBV18	.	CASSPDGRQNTEAFF	TGTGCCAGCTCACCAGACGGACGGCAAAACACTGAAGCTTTCTTT
.	TRBJ1-5	TRBV18	TRBD1	CASSPMAGGHVSNQPQHF	TGTGCCAGCTCACCAATGGCAGGGGGACACGTTAGCAATCAGCCCCAGCATTTT
.	TRBJ2-7	TRBV6-5	TRBD1	CASSYRTGEQYF	TGTGCCAGCAGTTATCGGACAGGGGAGCAGTACTTC
.	TRBJ1-5	TRBV19	.	CASSIQAGVDQPQHF	TGTGCCAGTAGTATACAAGCAGGGGTCGATCAGCCCCAGCATTTT
.	TRBJ2-1	TRBV9	.	CASSAQLGPYNEQFF	TGTGCCAGCAGCGCCCAACTAGGACCCTACAATGAGCAGTTCTTC
.	TRBJ1-5	TRBV2	.	CASSRQTSNQPQHF	TGTGCCAGCAGCAGACAGACTAGCAATCAGCCCCAGCATTTT
.	TRBJ2-1	TRBV29-1	.	CSVAPLLAINNEQFF	TGCAGCGTTGCTCCTTTACTAGCTATCAACAATGAGCAGTTCTTC
.	TRBJ2-6	TRBV4-1	.	CASSQVDMGFSGANVLTF	TGCGCCAGCAGCCAAGTCGATATGGGTTTCTCTGGGGCCAACGTCCTGACTTTC
once	TRBJ2-1	TRBV29-1	TRBD2	CSVRLAGVNEQFF	TGCAGCGTCCGACTAGCGGGGGTCAATGAGCAGTTCTTC
few	TRBJ2-2	TRBV7-2	.	CASSLGGLNTGELFF	TGTGCCAGCAGCTTAGGGGGATTGAACACCGGGGAGCTGTTTTTT
few	TRBJ1-2	TRBV6-5	TRBD1	CASRSQGDGYTF	TGTGCCAGCAGGTCTCAGGGGGATGGCTACACCTTC
many	TRBJ1-5	TRBV30	TRBD1	CAWSPQGDQPQHF	TGTGCCTGGAGTCCCCAGGGGGACCAGCCCCAGCATTTT
.	TRBJ1-2	TRBV18	TRBD1	CASSWDRGPGGYTF	TGTGCCAGCTCATGGGACAGGGGGCCAGGTGGCTACACCTTC
.	TRBJ1-1	TRBV9	.	CASSGRMNTEAFF	TGTGCCAGCAGCGGACGAATGAACACTGAAGCTTTCTTT
.	TRBJ1-3	TRBV9	TRBD1	CASSAETGSGNTIYF	TGTGCCAGCAGCGCGGAGACAGGGTCCGGAAACACCATATATTTT
.	TRBJ1-5	TRBV6-2/TRBV6-3	.	CASSLQGSNQPQHF	TGTGCCAGCAGTTTACAGGGCAGCAATCAGCCCCAGCATTTT
.	TRBJ1-1	TRBV27	.	CASSFSVGLVEAFF	TGTGCCAGCAGTTTTAGCGTCGGGTTGGTTGAAGCTTTCTTT
.	TRBJ2-7	TRBV24-1	TRBD1	CATSDPRTGRYEQYF	TGTGCCACCAGTGATCCCCGGACAGGGCGCTACGAGCAGTACTTC
.	TRBJ1-4	TRBV6-6	.	CASSSMWPTNEKLFF	TGTGCCAGCAGCTCTATGTGGCCGACTAATGAAAAACTGTTTTTT
once	TRBJ1-3	TRBV28	.	CAAGQPTWNTIYF	TGTGCCGCCGGACAGCCGACGTGGAACACCATATATTTT
.	TRBJ2-1	TRBV7-3	.	CASSLPTYNEQFF	TGTGCCAGCAGCTTACCGACGTACAATGAGCAGTTCTTC
few	TRBJ1-2	TRBV7-9	.	CASSFGGPYGYTF	TGTGCCAGCAGCTTTGGGGGGCCCTATGGCTACACCTTC
.	TRBJ1-4	TRBV4-1	.	CASSQSGRGENEKLFF	TGCGCCAGCAGCCAATCCGGCCGCGGAGAAAATGAAAAACTGTTTTTT
.	TRBJ1-1	TRBV7-8	TRBD1	CASSLEGGGVTEAFF	TGTGCCAGCAGCTTAGAAGGGGGCGGCGTCACTGAAGCTTTCTTT
.	TRBJ1-1	TRBV29-1	.	CSVEERRGTVRAGNTEAFF	TGCAGCGTTGAAGAAAGGAGGGGAACAGTCCGTGCGGGGAACACTGAAGCTTTCTTT
.	TRBJ2-3	TRBV9	.	CASKGHTDTQYF	TGTGCCAGCAAAGGGCACACAGATACGCAGTATTTT
once	TRBJ1-5	TRBV6-1	TRBD1	CASSVDTGDYSNQPQHF	TGTGCCAGCAGTGTCGATACAGGGGATTATAGCAATCAGCCCCAGCATTTT
few	TRBJ2-5	TRBV19	.	CASSKGPFQETQYF	TGTGCCAGTAGTAAAGGGCCCTTCCAAGAGACCCAGTACTTC
.	TRBJ1-1	TRBV28	.	CASSLNPNTEAFF	TGTGCCAGCAGTTTAAATCCAAACACTGAAGCTTTCTTT
.	TRBJ2-3	TRBV29-1	.	CSVVRDIHSTDTQYF	TGCAGCGTTGTACGGGACATCCATAGCACAGATACGCAGTATTTT
.	TRBJ1-6	TRBV27	.	CASSFYSRTPLHF	TGTGCCAGCAGTTTTTATTCACGGACACCCCTCCACTTT
.	TRBJ1-1	TRBV7-9	TRBD1	CASSSTGGAGRNTEAFF	TGTGCCAGCAGCTCGACAGGGGGCGCAGGGCGGAACACTGAAGCTTTCTTT